This TCR beta chain appears in the sequencing data of a study of T cell responses to AZD1222 COVID-19 vaccine. Libraries were prepared by immunoSEQ multiplex PCR; TCRdb keeps only in-frame clonotypes and omits some of them. The sample lists 100,000 to 140,000 clones, roughly nine tenths occurring once. J lost 5 bases, V lost 4 bases, and 7 bases had no gene match. The germline V gene encodes CDR1 MDHEN and CDR2 SYDVKM. CDR3 length: 14 amino acids. This receptor was taken from an adult who received the AZD1222 COVID-19 vaccine. The input for sequencing was peripheral blood, taken 28 days after the second AZD1222 dose. The chain employs TRBV28 and TRBJ1-2; 7 bases map to TRBD1. DNA for the CDR3: TGTGCCAGCAGTTCCGGACAGGCCCCGTATGGCTACACCTTC. Its translation is CASSSGQAPYGYTF.